Listed below are T cell receptor beta chains from one sample, sequenced in a study of blood T cells in healthy people across ages. TCRdb used MiXCR to reprocess the 5' RACE reads, holding one entry per CDR3 protein. This table holds under 2,000,000 distinct CDR3 sequences, around 50% found once. Sample: blood. All receptors come from a woman in her forties in good health. Each CDR3 is given with its conserved first and last residue. The D gene is left open where the match is weak. Clone size is shown for a subset of rows, as once, few, many or a class of expanded clone.

few . 15 TRBJ2-3 TRBV27 TGTGCCAGCAGTCGGAGGGGGGGGGACACAGATACGCAGTATTTT CASSRRGGDTDTQYF
few . 16 TRBJ2-1 TRBV7-9 TGTGCCAGCAGCTTCGATAAGTCTGCTACCTACAATGAGCAGTTCTTC CASSFDKSATYNEQFF
once . 12 TRBJ1-5 TRBV5-6 TGTGCCAGCAGCGCCGGGACCCAAGACCAGCATTTT CASSAGTQDQHF
. . 15 TRBJ1-5 TRBV7-2 TGTGCCAGCAGCTTAGTGGCAGCTCCCAATCAGCCCCAGCATTTT CASSLVAAPNQPQHF
. TRBD2 17 TRBJ2-1 TRBV7-2 TGTGCCAGCAGCTCCCCGGCTCTAAGCGGGGGGGCCAATGAGCAGTTCTTC CASSSPALSGGANEQFF
. . 15 TRBJ2-5 TRBV9 TGTGCCAGCAGCGCCAAGGGACACACCCAAGAGACCCAGTACTTC CASSAKGHTQETQYF
. TRBD2 17 TRBJ2-7 TRBV12-3/TRBV12-4 TGTGCCAGCAGCCCTGTAGAACTAGCGGGGATAACCTGCGAGCAGTACTTC CASSPVELAGITCEQYF
. . 15 TRBJ2-4 TRBV7-8 TGTGCCAGCAGCTCTCAGGTGGGGTCCAAAAACATTCAGTACTTC CASSSQVGSKNIQYF
. TRBD2 17 TRBJ2-5 TRBV7-2 TGTGCCAGCAGCTTAGTTTGGCGGGGGGGTACCGGCGAGACCCAGTACTTC CASSLVWRGGTGETQYF
once TRBD2 17 TRBJ2-1 TRBV6-2/TRBV6-3 TGTGCCAGCAGTCTAGCGGGGGGGCCCCTCTCCTACAATGAGCAGTTCTTC CASSLAGGPLSYNEQFF
. . 15 TRBJ1-6 TRBV2 TGTGCCAGCATGGAGACGCGGTCCTATAATTCACCCCTCCACTTT CASMETRSYNSPLHF
few TRBD2 18 TRBJ2-1 TRBV6-5 TGTGCCAGCAGTTACGGAAGGGGCCGGGGAGGGTCCTACAATGAGCAGTTCTTC CASSYGRGRGGSYNEQFF
few TRBD1 16 TRBJ2-7 TRBV7-9 TGTGCCAGCAGCTCCCAGGGACAGGGGGTCGCCTACGAGCAGTACTTC CASSSQGQGVAYEQYF
once . 12 TRBJ1-1 TRBV27 TGTGCCAGCAGTTTAAAGGCCGGGGAAGCTTTCTTT CASSLKAGEAFF
. TRBD1 12 TRBJ2-7 TRBV25-1 TGTGCGGTCAGGGGGCCCTCCTACGAGCAGTACTTC CAVRGPSYEQYF
. . 14 TRBJ1-2 TRBV6-2/TRBV6-3 TGTGCCAGCAGTTACGGCCTCTTCGGTGGTGGCTACACCTTC CASSYGLFGGGYTF
few . 14 TRBJ2-4 TRBV7-2 TGTGCCAGCAGCCCATCCTCAGGCTTGAACATTCAGTACTTC CASSPSSGLNIQYF
once . 12 TRBJ2-3 TRBV12-3/TRBV12-4 TGTGCCAGCAGTCTAGGGGGTACTACGCAGTATTTT CASSLGGTTQYF
. . 15 TRBJ2-5 TRBV15 TGTGCCACCAGCAGAGCCGGCGAGACGGAAGAGACCCAGTACTTC CATSRAGETEETQYF
few TRBD1 13 TRBJ1-2 TRBV6-5 TGTGCCAGTACAGGGTCAGGGGGCTATGGCTACACCTTC CASTGSGGYGYTF
many . 13 TRBJ2-3 TRBV7-2 TGTGCCAGCAGCTTAGCCTTGCAGGATACGCAGTATTTT CASSLALQDTQYF
. . 15 TRBJ2-7 TRBV9 TGTGCCTGCAGCGTAGGGTCAGGTTCGTACAATGAGCAGTACTTC CACSVGSGSYNEQYF
. TRBD1 16 TRBJ2-7 TRBV11-2 TGTGCCAGCAGCTCCAGGACAGGACCCTCCTACAATGAGCAGTACTTC CASSSRTGPSYNEQYF
. . 16 TRBJ2-3 TRBV20-1 TGCAGTGCTAGAGATGCTGGGCGGGGTCACACAGATACGCAGTATTTT CSARDAGRGHTDTQYF
few TRBD1 14 TRBJ2-3 TRBV2 TGTGCCAGCATCCGGGACAGGGGAACAGATACGCAGTATTTT CASIRDRGTDTQYF
. . 13 TRBJ2-1 TRBV29-1 TGCAGCGGACACAGATTAGGTGCCAATGAGCAGTTCTTC CSGHRLGANEQFF
. TRBD2 15 TRBJ2-1 TRBV7-2 TGTGCCAGCAGCTTCCAGCGGGGGGCCTACAATGAGCAGTTCTTC CASSFQRGAYNEQFF
few TRBD1 16 TRBJ2-1 TRBV11-2 TGTGCCAGCAGCTTCCCCGACAGGGAACTACGCAATGAGCAGTTCTTC CASSFPDRELRNEQFF
. . 15 TRBJ2-7 TRBV4-3 TGCGCCAGCAGCCAAGGAATGCTCGGGTCCTACGAGCAGTACTTC CASSQGMLGSYEQYF
. TRBD2 13 TRBJ2-1 TRBV20-1 TGCAGTGCGTGGCGGGGGGCGTCCAATGAGCAGTTCTTC CSAWRGASNEQFF
. TRBD1 15 TRBJ2-7 TRBV5-1 TGCGCCAGCAGCTTGAGGGACAGGGCCTACAATGAGCAGTACTTC CASSLRDRAYNEQYF
. TRBD1 17 TRBJ1-1 TRBV13 TGTGCCAGCAGCGCTGGGACAGGGGGGTTTTTGGGCACTGAAGCTTTCTTT CASSAGTGGFLGTEAFF
. . 16 TRBJ1-1 TRBV9 TGTGCCAGCAGCTTCCGTCCGGGACTTCCGAACACTGAAGCTTTCTTT CASSFRPGLPNTEAFF
. . 14 TRBJ2-5 TRBV24-1 TGTGCCACCAGTGACCCCCGACAGAGAGAGACCCAGTACTTC CATSDPRQRETQYF
. TRBD1 15 TRBJ1-4 TRBV27 TGTGCCAGCAGGTCCTTAGGGGCAGGGGGAGAAAAACTGTTTTTT CASRSLGAGGEKLFF
few . 12 TRBJ2-5 TRBV20-1 TGCAGTGCAGAGAGCGGTGGCGAGACCCAGTACTTC CSAESGGETQYF
. TRBD2 19 TRBJ2-3 TRBV28 TGTGCCAGCAGTTTCGCTAGCGGGGGGGGAGGATCTAGCACAGATACGCAGTATTTT CASSFASGGGGSSTDTQYF
few . 15 TRBJ2-6 TRBV5-6 TGTGCCAGCAGCCGACAGAACTCTGGGGCCAACGTCCTGACTTTC CASSRQNSGANVLTF
. . 17 TRBJ1-2 TRBV4-3 TGCGCCAGCAGCCAGTCTTGGGGGACGCCCGACTCCTATGGCTACACCTTC CASSQSWGTPDSYGYTF
. TRBD1 14 TRBJ2-5 TRBV11-2 TGTGCCAGCAAAGACAGGGGGCGCGATGAGACCCAGTACTTC CASKDRGRDETQYF
. . 18 TRBJ1-5 TRBV12-3/TRBV12-4 TGTGCCAGCAGTTTTGGGGTATCCCCATATTATAGCAATCAGCCCCAGCATTTT CASSFGVSPYYSNQPQHF
. . 13 TRBJ2-7 TRBV20-1 TGCAGTGCTAGAGAGAGGAGGGTTTACGAGCAGTACTTC CSARERRVYEQYF
. . 19 TRBJ2-1 TRBV4-3 TGCGCCAGCAGCCAAGATGGCCCCCCTGGCCGGGGGGCATACAATGAGCAGTTCTTC CASSQDGPPGRGAYNEQFF
. . 15 TRBJ1-2 TRBV3-1 TGTGCCAGCAGCGGACAGTCCTATAGTTACTATGGCTACACCTTC CASSGQSYSYYGYTF
. TRBD2 15 TRBJ2-7 TRBV7-2 TGTGCCAGCAGCTTACGTCCGGGAGGCCACTACGAGCAGTACTTC CASSLRPGGHYEQYF
. . 14 TRBJ1-6 TRBV5-1 TGCGCCAGCAGCCACGGGACAACGGAGTCACCCCTCCACTTT CASSHGTTESPLHF